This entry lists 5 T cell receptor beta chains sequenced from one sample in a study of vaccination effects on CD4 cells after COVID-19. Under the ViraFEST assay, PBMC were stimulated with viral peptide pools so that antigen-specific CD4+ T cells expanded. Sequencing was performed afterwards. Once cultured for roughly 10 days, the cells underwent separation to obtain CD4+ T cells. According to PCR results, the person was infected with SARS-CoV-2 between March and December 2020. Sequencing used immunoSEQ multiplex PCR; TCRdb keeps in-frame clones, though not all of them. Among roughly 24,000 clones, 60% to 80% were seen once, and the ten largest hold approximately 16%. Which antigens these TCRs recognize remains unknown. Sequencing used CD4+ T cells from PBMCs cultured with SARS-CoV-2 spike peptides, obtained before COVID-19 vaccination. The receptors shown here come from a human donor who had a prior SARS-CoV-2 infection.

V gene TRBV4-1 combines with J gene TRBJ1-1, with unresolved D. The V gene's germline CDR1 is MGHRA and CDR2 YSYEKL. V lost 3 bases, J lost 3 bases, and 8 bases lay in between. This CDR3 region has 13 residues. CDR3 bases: TGCGCCAGCAGCCAGGCCGTTGACACTGAAGCTTTCTTT. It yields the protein CASSQAVDTEAFF.

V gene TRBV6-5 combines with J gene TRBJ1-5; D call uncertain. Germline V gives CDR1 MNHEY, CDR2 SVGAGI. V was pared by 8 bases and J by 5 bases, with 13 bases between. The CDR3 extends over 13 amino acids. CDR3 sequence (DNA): TGTGCCAGCCGACTAAGCGCGGATCAGCCCCAGCATTTT. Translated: CASRLSADQPQHF.

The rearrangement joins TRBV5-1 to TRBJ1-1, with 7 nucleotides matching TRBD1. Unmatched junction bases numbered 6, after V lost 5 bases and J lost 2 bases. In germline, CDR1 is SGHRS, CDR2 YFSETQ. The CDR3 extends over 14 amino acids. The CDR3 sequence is CASSGGQENTEAFF. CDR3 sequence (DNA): TGCGCCAGCAGTGGTGGACAGGAAAACACTGAAGCTTTCTTT.

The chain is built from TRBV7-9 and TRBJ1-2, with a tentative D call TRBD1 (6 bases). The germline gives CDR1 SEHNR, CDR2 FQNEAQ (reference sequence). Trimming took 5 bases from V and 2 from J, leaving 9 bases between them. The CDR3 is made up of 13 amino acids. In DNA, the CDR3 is TGTGCCAGCAGCCGGGGACAAAACTATGGCTACACCTTC. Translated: CASSRGQNYGYTF. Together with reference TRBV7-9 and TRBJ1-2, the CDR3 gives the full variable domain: DTGVSQNPRHKITKRGQNVTFRCDPISEHNRLYWYRQTLGQGPEFLTYFQNEAQLEKSRLLSDRFSAERPKGSFSTLEIQRTEQGDSAMYLCASSRGQNYGYTFGSGTRLTVV.

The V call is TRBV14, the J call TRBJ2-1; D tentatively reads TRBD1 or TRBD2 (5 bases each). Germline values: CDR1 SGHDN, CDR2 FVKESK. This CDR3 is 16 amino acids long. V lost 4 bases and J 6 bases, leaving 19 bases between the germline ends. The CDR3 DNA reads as TGTGCCAGCAGCCTATACATCGGGACCGTCCTCAATGAGCAGTTCTTC. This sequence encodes CASSLYIGTVLNEQFF.